This section outlines one TCR beta chain sequence together with its context. This CDR3 comprises 16 residues. Germline lookup yields CDR1 SGHRS and CDR2 YFSETQ. Unmatched junction bases numbered 5, after V lost 1 base and J lost 4 bases. The data derive from a study of shared clonotypes between healthy human individuals. An assay was performed, and its level was deep. Profiled with immunoSEQ multiplex PCR; TCRdb holds only in-frame clones, not every one. The sample yields 550,000 to 800,000 clones, 90% seen once. This receptor was obtained from a man younger than 35 in good health. Some clones in this sample may be carry-over from other donors' samples. This chain joins TRBV5-1 and TRBJ2-2; 9 bases are a match to TRBD1. Sequencing was carried out using memory CD8+ T cells from PBMCs. Subset given: CD45RO+ cells pooled with CCR7-negative TemRA cells. The CDR3 DNA reads as TGCGCCAGCAGCTTGTCACAGGGGGCTGGCACCGGGGAGCTGTTTTTT. Amino acid sequence: CASSLSQGAGTGELFF.